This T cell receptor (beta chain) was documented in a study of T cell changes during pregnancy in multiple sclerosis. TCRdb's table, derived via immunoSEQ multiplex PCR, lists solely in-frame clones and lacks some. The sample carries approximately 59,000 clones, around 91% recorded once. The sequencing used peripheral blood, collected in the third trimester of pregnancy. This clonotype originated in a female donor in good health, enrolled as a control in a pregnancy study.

The CDR3 loop reads CSARANTEAFF. As DNA, the CDR3 is TGCAGTGCTAGGGCGAACACTGAAGCTTTCTTT. The chain couples TRBV20-1 to TRBJ1-1; D remains unclear. This CDR3 region has 11 residues. V was trimmed by 3 bases and J by 1 base, leaving 3 bases between them. Per germline, CDR1 DFQATT and CDR2 SNEGSKA (reference sequence).